This T cell receptor (beta chain) was sequenced during a study of beta chain features in type 1 diabetes. Sequencing targeted expressed TCRB transcripts, as all isolated RNA had been reverse transcribed. Profiled with immunoSEQ multiplex PCR; TCRdb holds only in-frame clones, not every one. The table lists around 250,000 clones, around a quarter of them singletons, with 3% to 4% in the top ten. This clone was observed at least ten times. This CDR3 has 14 residues. The germline V gene has CDR1 SNHLY and CDR2 FYNNEI. V lost 6 bases, J lost 0 bases, and 10 bases lay in between. The purity of all sorted populations exceeded 95%.

Sequenced sample: central memory CD4+ T cells from blood. This TCR derives from a young man in good health. The chain links TRBV2 to TRBJ2-3, with TRBD2 as a possible D gene (5 bases). In DNA, the CDR3 is TGTGCCAGCAGGGAGGAGTCTAGCACAGATACGCAGTATTTT. Encoded protein: CASREESSTDTQYF.